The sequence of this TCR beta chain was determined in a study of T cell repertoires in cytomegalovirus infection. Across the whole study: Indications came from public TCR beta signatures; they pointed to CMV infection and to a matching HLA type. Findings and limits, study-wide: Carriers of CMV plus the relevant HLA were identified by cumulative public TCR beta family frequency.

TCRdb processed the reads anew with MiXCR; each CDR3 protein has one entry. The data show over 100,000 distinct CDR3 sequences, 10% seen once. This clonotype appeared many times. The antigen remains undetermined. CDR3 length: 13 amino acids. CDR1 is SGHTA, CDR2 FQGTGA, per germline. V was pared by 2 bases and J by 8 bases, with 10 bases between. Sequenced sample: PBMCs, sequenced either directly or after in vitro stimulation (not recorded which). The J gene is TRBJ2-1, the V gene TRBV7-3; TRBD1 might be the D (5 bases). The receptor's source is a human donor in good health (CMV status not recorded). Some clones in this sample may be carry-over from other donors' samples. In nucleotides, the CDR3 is TGTGCCAGCAGCTTAGGGCAGGGCTATGAGCAGTTCTTC. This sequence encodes CASSLGQGYEQFF.